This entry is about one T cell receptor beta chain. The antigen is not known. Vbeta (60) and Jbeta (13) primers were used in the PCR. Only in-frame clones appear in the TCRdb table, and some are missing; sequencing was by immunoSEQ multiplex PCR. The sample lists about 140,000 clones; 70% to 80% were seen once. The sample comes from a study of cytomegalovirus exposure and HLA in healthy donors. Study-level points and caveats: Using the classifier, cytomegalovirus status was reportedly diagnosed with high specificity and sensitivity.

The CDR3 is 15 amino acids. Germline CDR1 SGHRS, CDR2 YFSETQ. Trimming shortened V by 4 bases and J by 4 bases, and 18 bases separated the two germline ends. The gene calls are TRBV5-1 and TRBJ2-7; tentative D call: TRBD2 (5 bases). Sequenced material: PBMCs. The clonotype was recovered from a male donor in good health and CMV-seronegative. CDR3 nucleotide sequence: TGCGCCAGCAGCGCCGCAGCGGACCTCCAGTACGAGCAGTACTTC. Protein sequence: CASSAAADLQYEQYF.